A single sample gave rise to the 17 T cell receptor beta chains below, sequenced in a study of OX40 agonist ivuxolimab in advanced cancers. Sequencing used immunoSEQ multiplex PCR; TCRdb keeps in-frame clones, though not all of them. The sample yields tens of thousands of clones, about 89% seen once. The sequences come from CD4+ or CD8+ T cells sorted from blood, collected in a trial of the OX40 agonist ivuxolimab. The receptor set was obtained from an adult with an advanced solid tumor such as melanoma, head and neck, liver or kidney cancer.

The chain has TRBV2 and TRBJ1-1, with D uncertain. The length of the CDR3 is 12 residues. Trimming stripped 10 bases from V and 1 base from J, with 10 bases between. The germline CDR1 and CDR2 sequences are SNHLY and FYNNEI. CDR3 residues: CATRTTNTEAFF. Here the CDR3 DNA reads TGTGCCACCAGGACGACGAACACTGAAGCTTTCTTT.

V is TRBV13 and J is TRBJ2-7, with 7 bases identical to TRBD1. CDR1 is PRHDT, CDR2 FYEKMQ, per germline (reference sequence). Trimming cost V 5 bases and J 0 bases; bases outside gene matches: 4. The CDR3 has 14 amino acids. CDR3 region: CASSPRQGSYEQYF. The DNA of the CDR3 is TGTGCCAGCAGCCCAAGACAGGGCTCCTACGAGCAGTACTTC.

The chain combines TRBV6-5 with TRBJ1-4; D might be TRBD1 (6 bases). V gave up 6 bases and J gave up 3 bases, with 11 bases separating them. The CDR3 has 14 residues. CDR1 and CDR2 (germline): MNHEY, SVGAGI. Here the CDR3 reads CASRRTGPNEKLFF. Here the CDR3 DNA reads TGTGCCAGCAGAAGAACAGGGCCTAATGAAAAACTGTTTTTT.

This clone was counted a single time. The CDR3 is CASTSPGWPQHF. The CDR3, as DNA: TGTGCCAGCACCTCCCCAGGATGGCCCCAGCATTTT. The gene calls are TRBV6-6 and TRBJ1-5; D remains ambiguous. Between the trimmed V and J ends, which lost 7 bases and 9 bases, there was a span of 13 bases. CDR1 and CDR2 (germline): MNHNY, SVGAGI (reference sequence). This CDR3 has 12 amino acids.

This chain uses TRBV5-8 with TRBJ1-6, with 10 bases that match TRBD1. The junction had 5 bases not matched to a gene; V was cut back by 3 bases and J by 8 bases. The CDR3 runs to 15 residues. Germline V gives CDR1 SGHTS, CDR2 YDEGEE. CDR3 in DNA: TGTGCCAGCAGCTCCGGACAGGGGGTGGATTCACCCCTCCACTTT. It codes for CASSSGQGVDSPLHF.

The sample holds a few counts of this clone. The chain has TRBV5-1 and TRBJ1-5; D remains ambiguous. Germline loops: CDR1 SGHRS, CDR2 YFSETQ. The germline V and J ends were trimmed by 1 base and 3 bases, with 11 bases remaining between them. The CDR3 has 15 residues. CDR3 DNA sequence: TGCGCCAGCAGCTTGCACAACCGCGACAATCAGCCCCAGCATTTT. It codes for CASSLHNRDNQPQHF.

This chain connects TRBV18 to TRBJ2-3; unclear D gene. The V end lost 2 bases, the J end lost 0 bases, and 6 bases lay between the germline ends. CDR3 length: 14 amino acids. Germline lookup yields CDR1 KGHSH and CDR2 LQKENI. CDR3 bases: TGTGCCAGCTCACCAATGACTAGCACAGATACGCAGTATTTT. The encoded protein is CASSPMTSTDTQYF. The variable domain in full, with the rest retrieved from reference TRBV18 and TRBJ2-3, is NAGVMQNPRHLVRRRGQEARLRCSPMKGHSHVYWYRQLPEEGLKFMVYLQKENIIDESGMPKERFSAEFPKEGPSILRIQQVVRGDSAAYFCASSPMTSTDTQYFGPGTRLTVL.

V gene TRBV6-6 combines with J gene TRBJ2-2; TRBD1 is a possible D gene (5 bases). This CDR3 has 16 amino acids. The germline V and J ends were trimmed by 5 bases and 7 bases, with 20 bases remaining between them. CDR1 and CDR2 (germline): MNHNY, SVGAGI (reference sequence). This chain's CDR3 is CASSQGIGSYVGELFF. The DNA for the CDR3 is TGTGCCAGCAGTCAGGGTATCGGTAGTTATGTCGGGGAGCTGTTTTTT.

In its sample, this clone was seen once. The gene calls are TRBV10-3 and TRBJ1-5, with D possibly TRBD1 on 6 matching bases. The CDR3 has 15 amino acids. V was shortened by 6 bases and J by 2 bases, with 14 bases between the two germline ends. Germline V gene lookup returns CDR1 ENHRY and CDR2 SYGVKD. CDR3 region: CAIRQEGGGNQPQHF. The DNA for the CDR3 is TGTGCCATCAGACAGGAGGGGGGGGGCAATCAGCCCCAGCATTTT.

The J gene is TRBJ1-1, the V gene TRBV6-1, with 10 bases lining up with TRBD1. The V gene end was trimmed by 6 bases and the J gene end by 3 bases; junction bases not matched to a gene: 7. This CDR3 contains 15 residues. Germline assignment: CDR1 MNHNS and CDR2 SASEGT. The CDR3 nucleotides read TGTGCCAGCAGGCCCGGGACAGGGGCTGACACTGAAGCTTTCTTT. It encodes CASRPGTGADTEAFF.

The CDR3 protein is CASSGRGPYEQYF. CDR3 DNA: TGTGCCAGTAGCGGCCGGGGCCCCTACGAGCAGTACTTC. The rearrangement joins TRBV19 to TRBJ2-7; either TRBD1 or TRBD2 may fit D (5 bases each). The germline V gene has CDR1 LNHDA and CDR2 SQIVND (reference sequence). V was pared by 6 bases and J by 2 bases, with 11 bases between. This CDR3 comprises 13 residues.

The chain joins TRBV19 to TRBJ1-2, with D perhaps matching TRBD1 (5 bases). The CDR3 extends over 13 amino acids. CDR1 and CDR2 from the germline V gene are LNHDA and SQIVND (reference sequence). Trimming cost V 0 bases and J 6 bases, with 8 bases left between them. CDR3 residues: CASSIDRENGYTF. DNA of the CDR3: TGTGCCAGTAGTATAGACAGGGAGAATGGCTACACCTTC. Looking up the rest from reference TRBV19 and TRBJ1-2 gives the full variable domain: DGGITQSPKYLFRKEGQNVTLSCEQNLNHDAMYWYRQDPGQGLRLIYYSQIVNDFQKGDIAEGYSVSREKKESFPLTVTSAQKNPTAFYLCASSIDRENGYTFGSGTRLTVV.

This rearrangement joins TRBV5-4 to TRBJ1-5; D is unclear. V dropped 4 bases and J dropped 0 bases, with 17 bases sitting between them. Germline assignment: CDR1 SGHNT and CDR2 YYREEE (reference sequence). CDR3 length equals 17 residues. CDR3 in DNA: TGTGCCAGCAGCCAAGCGACCGGACGGAATAGCAATCAGCCCCAGCATTTT. This codes for CASSQATGRNSNQPQHF.

This chain connects TRBV5-1 to TRBJ2-1; 11 bases line up with TRBD1. From germline, CDR1 is SGHRS and CDR2 YFSETQ. CDR3 size: 15 residues. The V gene end was trimmed by 4 bases and the J gene end by 4 bases; junction bases not matched to a gene: 4. Written as DNA, the CDR3 is TGCGCCAGCAGCGGCGGGACAGGGGGTTACAATGAGCAGTTCTTC. As protein: CASSGGTGGYNEQFF.

The chain links TRBV1 to TRBJ2-1; TRBD2, as called in the table, went unchecked against the DNA. TRBV1 is labeled a pseudogene. The CDR3 is 19 amino acids. CDR3 nucleotide sequence: TGCACCAGCAGCCAAGATGGGAATAGCGGGGGGCAGATATACAATGAGCAGTTCTTC. The encoded protein is CTSSQDGNSGGQIYNEQFF.

The rearrangement links TRBV19 to TRBJ2-7; tentatively, D is TRBD1 or TRBD2 (7 bases each). The germline V gene has CDR1 LNHDA and CDR2 SQIVND (reference sequence). Trimming took 5 bases from V and 8 from J, leaving 16 bases between them. The CDR3 loop spans 13 amino acids. CDR3: CASSLRQGGKQYF. Here the CDR3 DNA reads TGTGCCAGTAGTCTCAGACAGGGAGGGAAGCAGTACTTC.

CDR3 DNA: TGTGCCAGTAGTTCGGAGGAGTATTCACCCCTCCACTTT. Translating it yields CASSSEEYSPLHF. The rearrangement uses TRBV19 and TRBJ1-6; D gene ambiguous. Germline V lookup: CDR1 LNHDA, CDR2 SQIVND (reference sequence). The CDR3 spans 13 residues. With 5 bases removed from V and 8 bases from J, the gap between germline ends came to 10 bases.